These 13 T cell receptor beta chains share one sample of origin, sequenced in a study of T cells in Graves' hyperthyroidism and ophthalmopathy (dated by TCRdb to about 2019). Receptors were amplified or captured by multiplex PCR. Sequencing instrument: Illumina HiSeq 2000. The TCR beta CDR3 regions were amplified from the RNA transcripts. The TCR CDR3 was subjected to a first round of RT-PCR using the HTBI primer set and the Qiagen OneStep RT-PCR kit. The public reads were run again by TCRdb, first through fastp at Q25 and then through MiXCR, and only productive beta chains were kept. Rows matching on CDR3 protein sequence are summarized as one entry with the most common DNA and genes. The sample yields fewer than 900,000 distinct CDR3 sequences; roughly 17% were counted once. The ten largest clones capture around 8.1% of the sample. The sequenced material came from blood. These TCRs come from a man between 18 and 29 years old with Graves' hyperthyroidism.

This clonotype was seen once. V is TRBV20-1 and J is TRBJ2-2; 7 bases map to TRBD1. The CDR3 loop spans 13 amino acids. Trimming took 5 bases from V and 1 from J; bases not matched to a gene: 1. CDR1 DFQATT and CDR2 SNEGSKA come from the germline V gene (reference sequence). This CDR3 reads CSADRENTGELFF. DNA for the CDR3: TGCAGTGCTGACAGGGAGAACACCGGGGAGCTGTTTTTT.

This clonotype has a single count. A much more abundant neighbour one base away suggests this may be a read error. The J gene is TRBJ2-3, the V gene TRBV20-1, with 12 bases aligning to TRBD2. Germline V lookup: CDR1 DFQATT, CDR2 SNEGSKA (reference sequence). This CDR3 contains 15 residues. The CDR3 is CSASQRLAGADTQCF. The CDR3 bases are TGCAGTGCTAGCCAGAGACTAGCGGGAGCAGATACGCAGTGTTTT.

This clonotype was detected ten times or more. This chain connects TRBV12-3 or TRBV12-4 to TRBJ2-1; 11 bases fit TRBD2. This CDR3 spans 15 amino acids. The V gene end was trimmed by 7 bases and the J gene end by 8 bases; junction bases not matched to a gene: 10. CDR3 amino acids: CASTITLAGVDEQFF. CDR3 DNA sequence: TGTGCCAGCACCATTACACTAGCGGGAGTTGATGAGCAGTTCTTC.

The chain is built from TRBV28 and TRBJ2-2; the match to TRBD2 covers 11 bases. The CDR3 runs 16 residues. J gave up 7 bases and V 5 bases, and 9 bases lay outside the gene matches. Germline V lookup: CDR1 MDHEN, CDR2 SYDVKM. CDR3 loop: CASSLSTSGMGGELFF. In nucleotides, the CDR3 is TGTGCCAGCAGTCTTTCGACTAGCGGGATGGGCGGGGAGCTGTTTTTT. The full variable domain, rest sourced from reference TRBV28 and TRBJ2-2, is DVKVTQSSRYLVKRTGEKVFLECVQDMDHENMFWYRQDPGLGLRLIYFSYDVKMKEKGDIPEGYSVSREKKERFSLILESASTNQTSMYLCASSLSTSGMGGELFFGEGSRLTVL.

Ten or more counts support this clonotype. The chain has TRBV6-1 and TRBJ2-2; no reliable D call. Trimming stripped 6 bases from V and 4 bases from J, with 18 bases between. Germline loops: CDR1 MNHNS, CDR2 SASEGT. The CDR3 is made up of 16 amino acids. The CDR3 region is CASREWDKGSTGELFF. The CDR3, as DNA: TGTGCCAGCAGGGAGTGGGATAAGGGAAGCACCGGGGAGCTGTTTTTT.

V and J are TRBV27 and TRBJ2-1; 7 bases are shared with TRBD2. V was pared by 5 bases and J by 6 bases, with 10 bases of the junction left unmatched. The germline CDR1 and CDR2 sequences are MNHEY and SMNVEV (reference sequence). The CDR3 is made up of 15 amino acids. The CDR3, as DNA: TGTGCCAGCAGTCGGGTGGGGTTAGCGGGCAATGAGCAGTTCTTC. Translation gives CASSRVGLAGNEQFF.

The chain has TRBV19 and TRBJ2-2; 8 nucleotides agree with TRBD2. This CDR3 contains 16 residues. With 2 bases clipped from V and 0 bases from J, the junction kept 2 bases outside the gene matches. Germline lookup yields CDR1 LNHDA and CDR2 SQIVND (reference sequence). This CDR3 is CASSITGRANTGELFF. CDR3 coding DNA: TGTGCCAGTAGTATAACCGGGAGGGCGAACACCGGGGAGCTGTTTTTT.

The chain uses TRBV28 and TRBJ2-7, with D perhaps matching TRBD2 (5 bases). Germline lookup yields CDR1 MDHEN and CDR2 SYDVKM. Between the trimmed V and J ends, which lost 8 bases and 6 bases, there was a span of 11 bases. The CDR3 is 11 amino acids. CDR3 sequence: CASSPRGEQYF. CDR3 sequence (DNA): TGTGCCAGCTCCCCCCGGGGCGAGCAGTACTTC.

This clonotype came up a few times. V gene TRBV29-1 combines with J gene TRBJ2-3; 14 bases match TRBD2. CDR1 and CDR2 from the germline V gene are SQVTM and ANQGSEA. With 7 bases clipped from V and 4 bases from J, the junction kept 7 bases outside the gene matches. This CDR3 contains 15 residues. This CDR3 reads CSGNPGLAGADTQYF. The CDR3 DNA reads TGCAGCGGGAATCCGGGACTAGCGGGAGCAGATACGCAGTATTTT.

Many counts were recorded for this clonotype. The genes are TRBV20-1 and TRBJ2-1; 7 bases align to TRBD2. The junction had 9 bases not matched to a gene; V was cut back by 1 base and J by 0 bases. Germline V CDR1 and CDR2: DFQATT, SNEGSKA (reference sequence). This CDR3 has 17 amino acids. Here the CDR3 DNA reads TGCAGTGCTAGAGTGGCTAGCGGTGTAAGCTCCTACAATGAGCAGTTCTTC. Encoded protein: CSARVASGVSSYNEQFF.

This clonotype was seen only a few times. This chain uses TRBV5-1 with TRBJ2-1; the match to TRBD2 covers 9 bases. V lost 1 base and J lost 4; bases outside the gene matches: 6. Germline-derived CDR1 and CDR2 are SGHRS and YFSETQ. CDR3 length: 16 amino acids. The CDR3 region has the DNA TGCGCCAGCAGCTTGAAACTAGCGGGTCATTACAATGAGCAGTTCTTC. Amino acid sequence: CASSLKLAGHYNEQFF.

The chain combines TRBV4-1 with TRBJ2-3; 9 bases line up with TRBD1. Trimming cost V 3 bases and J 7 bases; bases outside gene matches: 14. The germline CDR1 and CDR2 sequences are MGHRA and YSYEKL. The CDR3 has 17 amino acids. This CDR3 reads CASSHSGQGGIGYTQYF. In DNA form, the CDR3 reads TGCGCCAGCAGCCATTCGGGACAGGGCGGAATCGGGTATACGCAGTATTTT.

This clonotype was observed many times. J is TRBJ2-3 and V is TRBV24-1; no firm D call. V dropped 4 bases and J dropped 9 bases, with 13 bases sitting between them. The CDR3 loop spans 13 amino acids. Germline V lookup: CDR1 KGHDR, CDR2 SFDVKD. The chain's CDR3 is CATSEGSMGTQYF. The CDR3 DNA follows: TGTGCCACCAGTGAGGGGTCCATGGGCACGCAGTATTTT.